One sample yielded the 10 T cell receptor beta chains listed below, sequenced in a study of blood T cell repertoires in COVID-19. TCRdb's table, derived via immunoSEQ multiplex PCR, lists solely in-frame clones and lacks some. The profile covers 65,000 to 90,000 clones, with around nine tenths appearing a single time and 6.5% to 8.5% taken by the ten largest. Sample: peripheral blood. The source is a human donor in a cohort sampled during active COVID-19.

CDR3 in amino acids: CASSFWGVAGSYEQYF. The CDR3 region has the DNA TGTGCCAGCAGCTTCTGGGGGGTCGCTGGGTCCTACGAGCAGTACTTC. The chain is built from TRBV7-9 and TRBJ2-7; TRBD2 might be the D (6 bases). Germline assignment: CDR1 SEHNR and CDR2 FQNEAQ (reference sequence). This CDR3 has 16 residues. V lost 3 bases, J lost 1 base, and 16 bases lay in between.

The sample holds one count of this clone. The rearrangement joins TRBV2 to TRBJ1-4; 8 nucleotides agree with TRBD1. Per the germline V gene, CDR1 is SNHLY and CDR2 is FYNNEI. V was pared by 7 bases and J by 0 bases, with 10 bases of the junction left unmatched. CDR3 length equals 17 residues. CDR3 bases: TGTGCCAGCACCCGGGACAGGACCCTAGCAACTAATGAAAAACTGTTTTTT. It yields the protein CASTRDRTLATNEKLFF.

V gene TRBV6-5 combines with J gene TRBJ1-1, with a tentative D call TRBD1 (6 bases). Trimming cost V 8 bases and J 1 base, with 14 bases left between them. Germline V gene lookup returns CDR1 MNHEY and CDR2 SVGAGI. The CDR3 sequence is 14 residues long. CDR3 sequence: CASRAGATNTEAFF. CDR3 DNA: TGTGCCAGCCGGGCGGGGGCCACGAACACTGAAGCTTTCTTT.

V usage is TRBV30 and J usage is TRBJ1-2; unclear D gene. Trimming took off 3 bases at V and 5 bases at J, with 10 bases between the two ends. The germline V gene has CDR1 GTSNPN and CDR2 SVGIG (reference sequence). CDR3 length equals 12 residues. CDR3 sequence reads: CAWRRTVYGYTF. The CDR3, as DNA: TGTGCCTGGAGACGAACAGTTTATGGCTACACCTTC.

The chain links TRBV4-1 to TRBJ1-3; TRBD1 matches at 10 bases. This CDR3 contains 16 residues. Unmatched junction bases numbered 9, after V lost 8 bases and J lost 2 bases. Germline V gene lookup returns CDR1 MGHRA and CDR2 YSYEKL. The CDR3 sequence: CASDVGGTGAGNTIYF. The CDR3 DNA follows: TGCGCCAGCGACGTCGGCGGGACAGGGGCTGGAAACACCATATATTTT.

The V call is TRBV18, the J call TRBJ1-1; 8 nucleotides agree with TRBD1. Germline-derived CDR1 and CDR2 are KGHSH and LQKENI. CDR3 length equals 17 residues. V shed 4 bases and J 2 bases; nucleotides not matched to a gene: 12. The CDR3 spells CASSRSGTGFSNTEAFF. In DNA, the CDR3 is TGTGCCAGCTCACGTTCCGGGACAGGATTTTCTAACACTGAAGCTTTCTTT.

The rearrangement uses TRBV7-2 and TRBJ2-1; TRBD2 matches 11 bases. Trimming removed 5 bases from V and 10 bases from J; junction bases left unmatched: 7. The CDR3 spans 14 residues. The germline V gene encodes CDR1 SGHTA and CDR2 FQGNSA. For the CDR3, the DNA is TGTGCCAGCAGCGCCCGACTAGCGGGGCGAGAGCAGTTCTTC. This sequence encodes CASSARLAGREQFF.

The genes are TRBV5-8 and TRBJ1-2; D is ambiguous. The CDR3 runs to 14 residues. CDR1 SGHTS and CDR2 YDEGEE come from the germline V gene. The V end was cut by 4 bases, the J end by 0 bases, with 10 bases between. This CDR3 reads CASSPEPANYGYTF. In DNA form, the CDR3 reads TGTGCCAGCAGCCCTGAACCAGCTAACTATGGCTACACCTTC. Supplemented by reference TRBV5-8 and TRBJ1-2, the full variable domain reads EAGVTQSPTHLIKTRGQQATLRCSPISGHTSVYWYQQALGLGLQFLLWYDEGEERNRGNFPPRFSGRQFPNYSSELNVNALELEDSALYLCASSPEPANYGYTFGSGTRLTVV.

This clone has only one observation. The rearrangement uses TRBV18 and TRBJ1-1; 11 bases align to TRBD1. The germline CDR1 and CDR2 sequences are KGHSH and LQKENI. The V and J ends lost 4 bases and 5 bases, in that order; junction bases with no gene match: 12. The CDR3 runs 17 residues. The CDR3 reads CASSRTPGQGEGTEAFF. The DNA of the CDR3 is TGTGCCAGCTCACGGACCCCGGGACAGGGGGAGGGGACTGAAGCTTTCTTT.

The chain is built from TRBV7-9 and TRBJ1-1; tentatively, D is TRBD1 (5 bases). The germline V and J ends were trimmed by 5 bases and 3 bases, with 16 bases remaining between them. Germline V lookup: CDR1 SEHNR, CDR2 FQNEAQ (reference sequence). This CDR3 is built from 15 residues. The CDR3, as DNA: TGTGCCAGCAGCCCTCCCGGGGGTTTGGACACTGAAGCTTTCTTT. Translated: CASSPPGGLDTEAFF.